The next 22 T cell receptor beta chains were all read from a single sample in a study of T cell responses to AZD1222 COVID-19 vaccine. Sequencing was performed with immunoSEQ multiplex PCR; in TCRdb, only in-frame clones are kept and a portion is missing. This sample yields tens of thousands of clones, of which approximately 83% are seen a single time; 16% belongs to the top ten. This sample comprised peripheral blood, obtained on day 0 of AZD1222 vaccination. The origin of the receptors is an adult in good health.

This chain connects TRBV24-1 to TRBJ2-7; 8 bases align to TRBD1. The CDR3 length is 15 residues. Germline V gene data show CDR1 as KGHDR and CDR2 as SFDVKD. V lost 4 bases to trimming and J lost 2 bases; unmatched junction nucleotides: 6. CDR3 loop: CATSETGTGTYEQYF. The CDR3 DNA reads as TGTGCCACCAGTGAGACCGGGACAGGCACCTACGAGCAGTACTTC.

J is TRBJ1-2 and V is TRBV7-9, with a possible D match to TRBD1 (5 bases). Trimming removed 6 bases at V and 7 bases at J, with 15 bases between. Germline V lookup: CDR1 SEHNR, CDR2 FQNEAQ (reference sequence). CDR3 length: 13 residues. The CDR3 protein is CASRSGAPFGYTF. Here the CDR3 DNA reads TGTGCCAGCAGATCTGGGGCCCCCTTTGGCTACACCTTC.

The V call is TRBV3-1 (or the pseudogene TRBV3-2), the J call TRBJ2-7; the match to TRBD2 covers 7 bases. J gave up 3 bases and V 0 bases, and 14 bases lay outside the gene matches. CDR1 is LGHDT and CDR2 is YNNKEL in the germline V gene (reference sequence). CDR3 length equals 18 residues. The chain's CDR3 is CASSQDYCGEGLFYEQYF. CDR3 sequence (DNA): TGTGCCAGCAGCCAAGATTATTGTGGGGAGGGCCTCTTCTACGAGCAGTACTTC.

The chain combines TRBV4-2 with TRBJ2-6; 9 bases line up with TRBD2. The CDR3 contains 16 residues. The germline gives CDR1 LGHNA, CDR2 YNFKEQ. V trimming: 0 bases; J trimming: 3 bases; junction bases outside the gene matches: 0. Here the CDR3 DNA reads TGTGCCAGCAGCCAAGAAGCGGGAGGTGGGGCCAACGTCCTGACTTTC. Encoded protein: CASSQEAGGGANVLTF.

The chain couples TRBV5-4 to TRBJ2-5; possible D gene TRBD1, 6 bases. The ends were cut back, 0 bases at V and 2 bases at J, with 11 bases in the middle. Germline-derived CDR1 and CDR2 are SGHNT and YYREEE (reference sequence). This CDR3 is 15 amino acids long. The CDR3 bases are TGTGCCAGCAGCTTGGAGACAGGATTTCAAGAGACCCAGTACTTC. It is translated as CASSLETGFQETQYF. The full variable domain, its missing parts supplied by reference TRBV5-4 and TRBJ2-5, is ETGVTQSPTHLIKTRGQQVTLRCSSQSGHNTVSWYQQALGQGPQFIFQYYREEENGRGNFPPRFSGLQFPNYSSELNVNALELDDSALYLCASSLETGFQETQYFGPGTRLLVL.

This clone was detected only a few times. V usage is TRBV5-4 and J usage is TRBJ1-2, with a weak D call TRBD1 (5 bases). CDR1 SGHNT and CDR2 YYREEE come from the germline V gene (reference sequence). The CDR3 sequence is 18 residues long. Trimming took 0 bases from V and 0 from J, leaving 18 bases between them. The CDR3 protein is CASSLGAVGAWANYGYTF. DNA for the CDR3: TGTGCCAGCAGCTTGGGGGCCGTTGGGGCCTGGGCTAACTATGGCTACACCTTC. Together with reference TRBV5-4 and TRBJ1-2, the CDR3 gives the full variable domain: ETGVTQSPTHLIKTRGQQVTLRCSSQSGHNTVSWYQQALGQGPQFIFQYYREEENGRGNFPPRFSGLQFPNYSSELNVNALELDDSALYLCASSLGAVGAWANYGYTFGSGTRLTVV.

This chain joins TRBV10-1 and TRBJ1-1; D call uncertain. Trimming took 11 bases from V and 12 from J, leaving 25 bases between them. The CDR3 is 13 amino acids. CDR1 is WNHNN and CDR2 is SYGVQD in the germline V gene (reference sequence). The CDR3 DNA follows: TGCGCCGGACGGCCCTTCCCCCGGAAAGCCACTTTCTTT. Encoded protein: CAGRPFPRKATFF.

The chain combines TRBV7-9 with TRBJ2-7, with TRBD1 matching over 9 bases. CDR3 size: 17 residues. The germline gives CDR1 SEHNR, CDR2 FQNEAQ (reference sequence). The V and J ends lost 1 base and 5 bases, in that order; junction bases with no gene match: 12. DNA of the CDR3: TGTGCCAGCAGCTTAGTTTCGTCGCCCGGGACAGGGCACGAGCAGTACTTC. Translating it yields CASSLVSSPGTGHEQYF. Complete variable domain (other parts from reference TRBV7-9 and TRBJ2-7): DTGVSQNPRHKITKRGQNVTFRCDPISEHNRLYWYRQTLGQGPEFLTYFQNEAQLEKSRLLSDRFSAERPKGSFSTLEIQRTEQGDSAMYLCASSLVSSPGTGHEQYFGPGTRLTVT.

V is TRBV7-6 and J is TRBJ1-5, with D possibly matching TRBD1 (6 bases). V was trimmed by 4 bases and J by 0 bases, leaving 7 bases between them. The V gene's germline CDR1 is SGHVS and CDR2 FNYEAQ. The CDR3 is 14 amino acids. For the CDR3, the DNA is TGTGCCAGCAGCTGGGGGCCTAGCAATCAGCCCCAGCATTTT. Amino acids: CASSWGPSNQPQHF.

This clone came up once. The rearrangement joins TRBV29-1 to TRBJ2-7, with D possibly matching TRBD1 (5 bases). The V gene's germline CDR1 is SQVTM and CDR2 ANQGSEA. This CDR3 is built from 15 residues. With 3 bases removed from V and 1 base from J, the gap between germline ends came to 16 bases. The CDR3 reads CSVDRPGSSSYEQYF. The CDR3 region has the DNA TGCAGCGTTGATAGGCCAGGGTCGTCGTCCTACGAGCAGTACTTC.

This sequence joins TRBV19 and TRBJ2-7, with TRBD2 as a possible D gene (5 bases). V was clipped by 3 bases and J by 2 bases, with 11 bases between them. The CDR3 covers 14 residues. Germline values: CDR1 LNHDA, CDR2 SQIVND (reference sequence). DNA for the CDR3: TGTGCCAGTAGTATGGGAGCGGAAGCCTACGAGCAGTACTTC. It encodes CASSMGAEAYEQYF.

V is TRBV7-2 and J is TRBJ2-5; D is uncertain. The germline V gene encodes CDR1 SGHTA and CDR2 FQGNSA. This CDR3 is 12 amino acids long. Trimming left V 5 bases short and J 1 base short, with 5 bases between. CDR3 in DNA: TGTGCCAGCAGCCCGACCCAAGAGACCCAGTACTTC. This encodes CASSPTQETQYF.

The chain employs TRBV7-9 and TRBJ2-1; 7 bases are a match to TRBD2. Germline loops: CDR1 SEHNR, CDR2 FQNEAQ (reference sequence). V dropped 2 bases and J dropped 6; count of bases not matched to a gene: 19. The CDR3 is 19 residues long. The CDR3 sequence: CASSLPFRISGFKVNEQFF. CDR3 sequence (DNA): TGTGCCAGCAGCTTACCGTTCAGAATTAGCGGGTTTAAAGTCAATGAGCAGTTCTTC.

The sample holds a few counts of this clone. The J gene is TRBJ2-6, the V gene TRBV3-1 (or the pseudogene TRBV3-2); unclear D gene. Trimming left V 7 bases short and J 0 bases short, with 7 bases between. The germline CDR1 and CDR2 sequences are LGHDT and YNNKEL (reference sequence). The CDR3 loop spans 14 amino acids. CDR3 bases: TGTGCCAGCACCCAGGTCTCTGGGGCCAACGTCCTGACTTTC. Its protein is CASTQVSGANVLTF.

This clone was found once. The chain uses TRBV6-5 and TRBJ1-1; TRBD1 aligns across 7 bases. V dropped 10 bases and J dropped 0; count of bases not matched to a gene: 8. This CDR3 is 14 amino acids long. The germline V gene has CDR1 MNHEY and CDR2 SVGAGI. The CDR3 DNA is TGTGCCACAAGACAGGGTGGGGTGAACACTGAAGCTTTCTTT. It encodes CATRQGGVNTEAFF.

The V gene is TRBV19, the J gene TRBJ2-5, with D possibly being TRBD1 (5 bases). Germline CDR1 is LNHDA and CDR2 is SQIVND (reference sequence). The CDR3 covers 14 residues. Deletions cut 6 bases from V and 2 bases from J, with 13 bases between. The DNA for the CDR3 is TGTGCCAGTAGCCTGACAGAGAATCAAGAGACCCAGTACTTC. Residues: CASSLTENQETQYF.

The CDR3 coding sequence is TGTGCCATCAGTGAGCCGCCCAGGTTGAACACTGAAGCTTTCTTT. This sequence encodes CAISEPPRLNTEAFF. The chain is built from TRBV10-3 and TRBJ1-1; D remains unclear. This CDR3 has 15 residues. V gave up 2 bases and J gave up 0 bases, with 10 bases separating them. The V gene's germline CDR1 is ENHRY and CDR2 SYGVKD.

The CDR3 reads CASSEAGGPTDYEQYF. The CDR3 DNA reads TGTGCCAGCAGTGAAGCTGGCGGGCCGACTGACTACGAGCAGTACTTC. This chain uses TRBV6-1 with TRBJ2-7, with D perhaps TRBD2 (5 bases). Trimming pared 0 bases from V and 3 bases from J, leaving 15 bases between. CDR3 length equals 16 residues. From germline, CDR1 is MNHNS and CDR2 SASEGT.

The chain employs TRBV7-9 and TRBJ1-1; D not resolved. The CDR3 is made up of 10 amino acids. V was shortened by 4 bases and J by 7 bases, with 4 bases between the two germline ends. Germline CDR1 is SEHNR and CDR2 is FQNEAQ (reference sequence). In DNA form, the CDR3 reads TGTGCCAGCAGCTCGAATGAAGCTTTCTTT. Protein sequence: CASSSNEAFF. Full variable domain (outside the CDR3, taken from reference TRBV7-9 and TRBJ1-1): DTGVSQNPRHKITKRGQNVTFRCDPISEHNRLYWYRQTLGQGPEFLTYFQNEAQLEKSRLLSDRFSAERPKGSFSTLEIQRTEQGDSAMYLCASSSNEAFFGQGTRLTVV.

The chain couples TRBV29-1 to TRBJ2-1; TRBD1 might be the D (6 bases). V was cut by 3 bases and J by 8 bases, with 20 bases left in between. Germline loops: CDR1 SQVTM, CDR2 ANQGSEA. The CDR3 runs to 15 residues. CDR3 loop: CSVELSGTSGYEQFF. The DNA for the CDR3 is TGCAGCGTTGAGCTCTCTGGGACATCGGGCTATGAGCAGTTCTTC.

As concerns this clone: An end of the junction differs from the germline gene, which may be a read error. CDR3 bases: TGTGCCAGCAGACGCGCAACAGGGAACCCTGAAGCTTTCTTT. It translates to CASRRATGNPEAFF. The rearrangement uses TRBV28 and TRBJ1-1, with a weak D call TRBD1 (6 bases). The CDR3 runs to 14 residues. CDR1 MDHEN and CDR2 SYDVKM come from the germline V gene. Full variable domain (remainder filled in from reference TRBV28 and TRBJ1-1): DVKVTQSSRYLVKRTGEKVFLECVQDMDHENMFWYRQDPGLGLRLIYFSYDVKMKEKGDIPEGYSVSREKKERFSLILESASTNQTSMYLCASRRATGNPEAFFGQGTRLTVV.

In nucleotides, the CDR3 is TGCGCCAGCAGCGATCGGGACCTACTAGCGTTGAAAGTGGGCCTGATGCCAGATACGCAGTATTTT. Protein: CASSDRDLLALKVGLMPDTQYF. The chain carries TRBV10-2 and TRBJ2-3; TRBD2 matches 7 bases. Losses at the gene ends were 6 bases for V and 4 bases for J; bases not matched to a gene: 31. CDR3 length: 22 residues. Germline CDR1 and CDR2: WSHSY and SAAADI.